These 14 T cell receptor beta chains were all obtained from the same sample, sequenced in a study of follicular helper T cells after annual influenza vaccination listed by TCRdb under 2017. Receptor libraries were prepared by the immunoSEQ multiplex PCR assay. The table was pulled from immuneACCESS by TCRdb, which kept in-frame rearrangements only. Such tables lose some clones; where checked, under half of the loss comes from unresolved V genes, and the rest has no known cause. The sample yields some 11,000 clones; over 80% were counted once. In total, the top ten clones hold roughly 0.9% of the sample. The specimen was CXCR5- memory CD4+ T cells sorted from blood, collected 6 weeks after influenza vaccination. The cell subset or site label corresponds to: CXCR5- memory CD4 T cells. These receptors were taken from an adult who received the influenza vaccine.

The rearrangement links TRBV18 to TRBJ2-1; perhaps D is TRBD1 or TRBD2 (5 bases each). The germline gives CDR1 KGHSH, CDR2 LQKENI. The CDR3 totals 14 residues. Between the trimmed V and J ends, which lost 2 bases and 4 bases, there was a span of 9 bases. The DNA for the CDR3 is TGTGCCAGCTCACCAAGGGACGGGTACAATGAGCAGTTCTTC. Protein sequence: CASSPRDGYNEQFF.

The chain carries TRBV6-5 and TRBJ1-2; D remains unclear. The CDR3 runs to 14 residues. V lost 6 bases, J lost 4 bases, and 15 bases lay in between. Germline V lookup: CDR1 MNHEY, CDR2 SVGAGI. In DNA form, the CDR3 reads TGTGCCAGCAGCTATTCCCGTGCGGGCTATGGCTACACCTTC. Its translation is CASSYSRAGYGYTF.

CDR3 nucleotides: TGTGCCAGCAGTTACTTTGGCCTAGCGGGTAAAGATACGCAGTATTTT. This codes for CASSYFGLAGKDTQYF. The rearrangement joins TRBV6-5 to TRBJ2-3; 8 bases align to TRBD2. V trimming: 1 base; J trimming: 5 bases; junction bases outside the gene matches: 8. Germline CDR1 MNHEY, CDR2 SVGAGI. CDR3 length: 16 amino acids.

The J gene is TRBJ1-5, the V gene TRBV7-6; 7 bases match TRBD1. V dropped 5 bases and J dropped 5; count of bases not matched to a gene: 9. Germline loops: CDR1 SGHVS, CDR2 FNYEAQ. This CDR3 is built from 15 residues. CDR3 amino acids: CASSAQTGSYQPQHF. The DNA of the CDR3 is TGTGCCAGCAGCGCTCAGACAGGGTCATATCAGCCCCAGCATTTT.

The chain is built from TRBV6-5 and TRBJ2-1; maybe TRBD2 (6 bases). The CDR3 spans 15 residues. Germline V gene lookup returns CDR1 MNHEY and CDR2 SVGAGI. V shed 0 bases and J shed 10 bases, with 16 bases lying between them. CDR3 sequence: CASSYSGLPEQEQFF. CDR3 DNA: TGTGCCAGCAGTTACTCGGGACTCCCCGAACAGGAGCAGTTCTTC.

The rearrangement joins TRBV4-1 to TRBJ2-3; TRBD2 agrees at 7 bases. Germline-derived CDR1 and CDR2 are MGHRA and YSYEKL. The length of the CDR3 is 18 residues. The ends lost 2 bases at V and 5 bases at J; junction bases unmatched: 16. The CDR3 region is CASSQQSRTSVSEDTQYF. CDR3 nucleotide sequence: TGCGCCAGCAGCCAACAATCACGGACTAGTGTTTCCGAAGATACGCAGTATTTT.

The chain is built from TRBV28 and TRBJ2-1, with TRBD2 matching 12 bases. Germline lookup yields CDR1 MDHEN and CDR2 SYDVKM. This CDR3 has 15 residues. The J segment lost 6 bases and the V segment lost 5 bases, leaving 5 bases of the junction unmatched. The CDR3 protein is CASSNPGLAGNEQFF. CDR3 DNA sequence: TGTGCCAGCAGTAACCCGGGACTAGCGGGCAATGAGCAGTTCTTC.

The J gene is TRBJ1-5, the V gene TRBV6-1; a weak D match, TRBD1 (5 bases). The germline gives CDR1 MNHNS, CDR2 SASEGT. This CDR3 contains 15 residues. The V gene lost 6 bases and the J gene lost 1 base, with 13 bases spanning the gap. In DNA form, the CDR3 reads TGTGCCAGCAGGGCCCCGTGGGACAGCAATCAGCCCCAGCATTTT. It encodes CASRAPWDSNQPQHF.

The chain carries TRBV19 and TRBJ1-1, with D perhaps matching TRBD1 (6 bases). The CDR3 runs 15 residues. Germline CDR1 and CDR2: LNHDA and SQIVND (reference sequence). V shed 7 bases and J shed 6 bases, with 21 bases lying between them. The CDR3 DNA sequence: TGTGCCAGTATTAAACTCAAGGGGGGGCACTCTGAAGCTTTCTTT. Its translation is CASIKLKGGHSEAFF.

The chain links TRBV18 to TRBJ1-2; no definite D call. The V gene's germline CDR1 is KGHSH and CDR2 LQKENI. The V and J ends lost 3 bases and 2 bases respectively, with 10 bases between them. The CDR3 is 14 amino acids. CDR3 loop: CASSPAGLNYGYTF. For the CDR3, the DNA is TGTGCCAGCTCACCCGCCGGACTAAACTATGGCTACACCTTC.

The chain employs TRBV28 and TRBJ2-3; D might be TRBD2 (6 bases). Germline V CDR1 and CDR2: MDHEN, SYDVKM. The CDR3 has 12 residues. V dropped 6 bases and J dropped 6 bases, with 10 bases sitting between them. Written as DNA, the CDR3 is TGTGCCAGCAGGTTTGGAGGGGATACGCAGTATTTT. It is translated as CASRFGGDTQYF.

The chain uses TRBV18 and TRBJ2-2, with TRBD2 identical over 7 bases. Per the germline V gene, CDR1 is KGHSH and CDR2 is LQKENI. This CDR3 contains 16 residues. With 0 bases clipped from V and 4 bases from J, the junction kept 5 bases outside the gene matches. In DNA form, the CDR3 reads TGTGCCAGCTCACCACCGCCGGGGAGGGGCACCGGGGAGCTGTTTTTT. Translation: CASSPPPGRGTGELFF.

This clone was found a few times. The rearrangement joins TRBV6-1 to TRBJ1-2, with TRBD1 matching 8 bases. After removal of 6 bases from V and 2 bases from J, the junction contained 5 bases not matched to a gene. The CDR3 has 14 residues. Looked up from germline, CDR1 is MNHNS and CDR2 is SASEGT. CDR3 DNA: TGTGCCAGCAGCAAACAGGGGGTCAACTATGGCTACACCTTC. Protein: CASSKQGVNYGYTF.

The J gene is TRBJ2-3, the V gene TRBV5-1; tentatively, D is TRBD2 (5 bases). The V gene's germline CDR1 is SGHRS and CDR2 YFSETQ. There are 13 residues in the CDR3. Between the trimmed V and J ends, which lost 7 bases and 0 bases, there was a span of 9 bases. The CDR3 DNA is TGCGCCAGCGGGCGGGTAAGCACAGATACGCAGTATTTT. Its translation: CASGRVSTDTQYF.